The T cell receptor beta chain under discussion was sequenced for a study of blood T cell repertoires in COVID-19. In the study overall: Spain, Italy and the United States supplied samples that represented acute and convalescent COVID-19. Sources were T cells, B-cell-depleted T cells, or PBMCs; the material itself was cDNA or gDNA.

The CDR3 runs 14 residues. Per germline, CDR1 LNHDA and CDR2 SQIVND (reference sequence). V was shortened by 4 bases and J by 2 bases, with 12 bases between the two germline ends. In the study's own analysis: Reference gene primer amplification gave nucleated cell count estimates. TCRdb keeps only in-frame clones here, not all; method: immunoSEQ multiplex PCR. From that table come the V and J calls and clone size; the DNA was used to work out D and trimming. Of around 87,000 clones listed, 60% to 85% are singletons. The source of this sequence is a woman of 80 years or more with acute or convalescent COVID-19. Material: peripheral blood. The chain links TRBV19 to TRBJ2-7; D call uncertain. The CDR3 coding sequence is TGTGCCAGTAGTAGCGGCAGCAATACCTACGAGCAGTACTTC. It is translated as CASSSGSNTYEQYF.